The count of the clone carrying this TCR beta chain is one. The antigen is not known. The CDR3 has 13 amino acids. The ends were cut back, 4 bases at V and 4 bases at J, with 11 bases in the middle. Looked up from germline, CDR1 is SGHRS and CDR2 is YFSETQ. This specimen belongs to a study of cytomegalovirus exposure and HLA in healthy donors. Study-level information: The 90 to 150 validation repertoires and the roughly 670 first-cohort repertoires shared a platform, a later analysis reported. Study-level findings and limits: There were a few CMV-associated chains whose specificity for CMV antigens was confirmed in vitro.

Sequencing was performed with immunoSEQ multiplex PCR; in TCRdb, only in-frame clones are kept and a portion is missing. The sample lists around 250,000 clones; about 90% were seen once. Sequences were obtained from PBMCs. The rearrangement links TRBV5-1 to TRBJ1-1; D might be TRBD1 (6 bases). The clonotype originates from a woman between 18 and 29 years old in good health and CMV-seronegative. DNA of the CDR3: TGCGCCAGCAGCGGGACATCTGGCACTGAAGCTTTCTTT. As protein: CASSGTSGTEAFF.